The T cell receptor (beta chain) under discussion was sequenced for a study of blood T cells in healthy people across ages. General study findings and limits: PBMCs left unsorted prevented a conclusive naive versus antigen-experienced comparison.

Through a sample-barcoded 5' primer and a J-beta primer mix, a second PCR was run for roughly 6 to 12 cycles. TCRdb ran MiXCR on the 5' RACE reads and lists one entry per CDR3 protein. The sample records about 830,000 distinct CDR3 sequences, 62% being singletons. Germline values: CDR1 SGHVS, CDR2 FQNEAQ. The CDR3 length is 12 residues. This clonotype was found a few times. Its antigen is unknown. The sequenced sample was blood. The chain links TRBV7-8 to TRBJ2-5; tentatively, D is TRBD1 (5 bases). The DNA end is more similar to TRBJ2-7, so the J call may be wrong. The TCR comes from a man under 40 in good health. Written as DNA, the CDR3 is TGTGCCAGCAGCTTAGGACAGAACGAGCAGTACTTC. This encodes CASSLGQNEQYF.